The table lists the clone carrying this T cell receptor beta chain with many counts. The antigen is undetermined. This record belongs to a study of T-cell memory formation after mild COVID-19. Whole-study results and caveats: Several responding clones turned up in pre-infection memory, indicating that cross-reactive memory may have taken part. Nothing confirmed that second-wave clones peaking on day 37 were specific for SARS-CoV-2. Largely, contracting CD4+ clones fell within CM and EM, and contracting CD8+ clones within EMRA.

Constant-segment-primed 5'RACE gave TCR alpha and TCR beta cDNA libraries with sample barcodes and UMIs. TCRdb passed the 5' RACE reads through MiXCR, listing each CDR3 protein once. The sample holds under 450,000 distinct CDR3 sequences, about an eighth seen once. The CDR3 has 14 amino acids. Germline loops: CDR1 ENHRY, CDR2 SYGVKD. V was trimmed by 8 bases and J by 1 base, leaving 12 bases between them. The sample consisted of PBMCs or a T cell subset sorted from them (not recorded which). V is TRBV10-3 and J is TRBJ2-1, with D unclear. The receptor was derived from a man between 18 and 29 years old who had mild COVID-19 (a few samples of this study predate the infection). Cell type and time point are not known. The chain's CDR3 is CAIRRLGSYNEQFF. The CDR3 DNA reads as TGTGCCATCCGACGGTTAGGGTCCTACAATGAGCAGTTCTTC.